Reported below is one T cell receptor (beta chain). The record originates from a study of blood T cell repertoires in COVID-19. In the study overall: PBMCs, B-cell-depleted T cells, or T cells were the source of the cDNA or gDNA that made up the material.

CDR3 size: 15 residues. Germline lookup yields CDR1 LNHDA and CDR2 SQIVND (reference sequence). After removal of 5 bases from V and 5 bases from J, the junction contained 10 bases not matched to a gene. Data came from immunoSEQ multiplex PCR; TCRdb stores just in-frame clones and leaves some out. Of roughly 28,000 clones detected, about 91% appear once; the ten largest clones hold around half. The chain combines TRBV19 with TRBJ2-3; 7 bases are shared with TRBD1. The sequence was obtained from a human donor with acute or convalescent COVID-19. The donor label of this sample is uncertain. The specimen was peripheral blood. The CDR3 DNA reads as TGTGCCAGTAGTCTTCCGACAGGGTTTTTAGATACGCAGTATTTT. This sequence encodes CASSLPTGFLDTQYF.